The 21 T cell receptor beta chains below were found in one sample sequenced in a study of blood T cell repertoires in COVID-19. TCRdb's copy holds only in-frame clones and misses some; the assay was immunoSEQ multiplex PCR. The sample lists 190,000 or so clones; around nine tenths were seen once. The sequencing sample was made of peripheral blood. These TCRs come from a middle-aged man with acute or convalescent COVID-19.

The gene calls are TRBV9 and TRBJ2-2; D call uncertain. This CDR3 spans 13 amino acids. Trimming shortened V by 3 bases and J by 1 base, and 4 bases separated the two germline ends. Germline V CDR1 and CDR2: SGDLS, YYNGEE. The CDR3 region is CASSAKNTGELFF. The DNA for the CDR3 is TGTGCCAGCAGCGCAAAGAACACCGGGGAGCTGTTTTTT. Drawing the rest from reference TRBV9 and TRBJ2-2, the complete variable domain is DSGVTQTPKHLITATGQRVTLRCSPRSGDLSVYWYQQSLDQGLQFLIQYYNGEERAKGNILERFSAQQFPDLHSELNLSSLELGDSALYFCASSAKNTGELFFGEGSRLTVL.

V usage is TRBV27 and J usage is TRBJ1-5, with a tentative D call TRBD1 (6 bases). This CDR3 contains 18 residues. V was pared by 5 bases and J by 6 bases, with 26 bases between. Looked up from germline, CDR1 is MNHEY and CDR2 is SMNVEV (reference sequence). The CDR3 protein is CASSPLEGRGGLSQPQHF. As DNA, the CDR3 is TGTGCCAGCAGTCCCCTCGAAGGCAGGGGAGGGCTAAGTCAGCCCCAGCATTTT.

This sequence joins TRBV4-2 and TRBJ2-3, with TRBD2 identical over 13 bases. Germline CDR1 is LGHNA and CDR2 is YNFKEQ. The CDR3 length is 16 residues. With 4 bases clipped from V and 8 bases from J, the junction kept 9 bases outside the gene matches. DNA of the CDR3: TGTGCCAGCAGCCCCTCGACTAGCGGGGGGCCAGCTACGCAGTATTTT. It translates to CASSPSTSGGPATQYF.

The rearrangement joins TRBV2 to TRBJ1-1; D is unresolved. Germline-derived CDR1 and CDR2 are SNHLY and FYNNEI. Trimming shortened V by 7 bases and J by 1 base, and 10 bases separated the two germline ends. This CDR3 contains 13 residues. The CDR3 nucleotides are TGTGCCAGCACGCGAGATTCGAACACTGAAGCTTTCTTT. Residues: CASTRDSNTEAFF.

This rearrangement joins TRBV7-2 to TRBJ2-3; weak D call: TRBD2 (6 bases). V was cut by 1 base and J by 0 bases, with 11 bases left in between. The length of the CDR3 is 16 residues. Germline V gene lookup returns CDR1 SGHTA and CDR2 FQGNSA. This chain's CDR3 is CASSLVRGRSTDTQYF. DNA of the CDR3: TGTGCCAGCAGCTTAGTTCGGGGGAGAAGCACAGATACGCAGTATTTT.

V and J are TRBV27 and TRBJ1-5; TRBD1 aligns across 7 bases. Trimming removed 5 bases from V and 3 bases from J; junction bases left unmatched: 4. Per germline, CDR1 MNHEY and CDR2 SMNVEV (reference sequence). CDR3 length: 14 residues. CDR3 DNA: TGTGCCAGCAGTATAACAGGGGTCAATCAGCCCCAGCATTTT. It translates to CASSITGVNQPQHF.

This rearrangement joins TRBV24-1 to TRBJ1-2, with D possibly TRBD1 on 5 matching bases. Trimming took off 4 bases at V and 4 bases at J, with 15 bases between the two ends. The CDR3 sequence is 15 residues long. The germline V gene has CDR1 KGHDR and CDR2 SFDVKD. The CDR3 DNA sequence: TGTGCCACCAGTGAACAACAGACAGCGATCTATGGCTACACCTTC. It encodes CATSEQQTAIYGYTF.

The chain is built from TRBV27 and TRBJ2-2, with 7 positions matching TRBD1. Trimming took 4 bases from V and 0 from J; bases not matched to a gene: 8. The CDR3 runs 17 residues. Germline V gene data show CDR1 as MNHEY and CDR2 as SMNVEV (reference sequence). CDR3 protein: CASSYNPGTANTGELFF. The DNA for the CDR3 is TGTGCCAGCAGTTACAACCCCGGGACAGCGAACACCGGGGAGCTGTTTTTT.

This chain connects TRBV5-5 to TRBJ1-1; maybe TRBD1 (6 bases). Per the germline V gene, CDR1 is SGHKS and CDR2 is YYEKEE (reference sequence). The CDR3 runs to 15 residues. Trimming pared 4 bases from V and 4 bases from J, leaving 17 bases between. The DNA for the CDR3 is TGTGCCAGCAGCCTGTATCAGGGGTGGGCCACTGAAGCTTTCTTT. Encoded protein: CASSLYQGWATEAFF. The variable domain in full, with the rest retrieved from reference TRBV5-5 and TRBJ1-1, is DAGVTQSPTHLIKTRGQQVTLRCSPISGHKSVSWYQQVLGQGPQFIFQYYEKEERGRGNFPDRFSARQFPNYSSELNVNALLLGDSALYLCASSLYQGWATEAFFGQGTRLTVV.

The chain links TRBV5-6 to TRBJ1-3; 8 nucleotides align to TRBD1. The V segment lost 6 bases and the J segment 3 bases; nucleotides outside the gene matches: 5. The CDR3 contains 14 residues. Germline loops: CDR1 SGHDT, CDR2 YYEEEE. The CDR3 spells CASTAGTGGNTIYF. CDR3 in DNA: TGTGCCAGCACAGCCGGGACAGGTGGAAACACCATATATTTT.

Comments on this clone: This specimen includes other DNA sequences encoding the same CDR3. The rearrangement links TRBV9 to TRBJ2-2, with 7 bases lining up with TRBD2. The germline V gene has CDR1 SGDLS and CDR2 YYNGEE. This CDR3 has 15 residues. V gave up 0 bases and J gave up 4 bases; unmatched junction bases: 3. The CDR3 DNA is TGTGCCAGCAGCGTAGGAACGGGGGGCACCGGGGAGCTGTTTTTT. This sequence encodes CASSVGTGGTGELFF.

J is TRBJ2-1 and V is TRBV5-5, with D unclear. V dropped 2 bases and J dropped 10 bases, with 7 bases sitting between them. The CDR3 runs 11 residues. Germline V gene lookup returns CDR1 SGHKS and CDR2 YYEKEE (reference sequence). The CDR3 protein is CASSFQLEQFF. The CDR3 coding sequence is TGTGCCAGCAGCTTCCAGTTGGAGCAGTTCTTC.

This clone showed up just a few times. The CDR3 is CASSQRGTVNTGELFF. The CDR3 DNA reads as TGTGCCAGCAGTCAGCGGGGGACAGTGAACACCGGGGAGCTGTTTTTT. The V gene is TRBV6-2 or TRBV6-3, the J gene TRBJ2-2; tentative D call: TRBD2 (8 bases). CDR1 and CDR2 (germline): MNHEY, SVGEGT. The CDR3 loop spans 16 amino acids. Trimming removed 5 bases from V and 1 base from J, with 14 bases in between.

In nucleotides, the CDR3 is TGCGCCAGCAGCTGGGGACAGGTGAACACCGGGGAGCTGTTTTTT. It specifies CASSWGQVNTGELFF. This chain joins TRBV5-1 and TRBJ2-2; 8 bases align to TRBD1. The CDR3 contains 15 residues. Unmatched junction bases numbered 2, after V lost 3 bases and J lost 1 base. Germline CDR1 SGHRS, CDR2 YFSETQ.

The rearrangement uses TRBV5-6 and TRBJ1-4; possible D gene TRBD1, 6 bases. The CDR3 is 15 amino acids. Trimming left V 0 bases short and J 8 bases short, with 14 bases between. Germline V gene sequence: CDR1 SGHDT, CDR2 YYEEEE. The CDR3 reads CASSLASRGDEKLFF. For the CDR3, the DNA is TGTGCCAGCAGCTTGGCCTCCAGGGGAGACGAAAAACTGTTTTTT.

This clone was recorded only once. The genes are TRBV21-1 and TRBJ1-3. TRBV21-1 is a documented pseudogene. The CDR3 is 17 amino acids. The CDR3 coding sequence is TGTGCCAGCAGCAAAGGAAGGCGGGGTGGATCTGGAAACACCATATATTTT. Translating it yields CASSKGRRGGSGNTIYF.

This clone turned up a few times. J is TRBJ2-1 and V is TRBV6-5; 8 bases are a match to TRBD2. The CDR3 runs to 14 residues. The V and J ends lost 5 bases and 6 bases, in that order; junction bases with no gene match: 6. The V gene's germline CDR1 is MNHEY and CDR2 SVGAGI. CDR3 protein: CASSLGGALNEQFF. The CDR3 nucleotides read TGTGCCAGCAGTCTCGGGGGGGCCCTCAATGAGCAGTTCTTC.

CDR3 sequence: CASSFSYGNSYNEQFF. The CDR3 DNA reads TGCGCCAGCAGCTTCTCATACGGGAACTCCTACAATGAGCAGTTCTTC. This chain links TRBV5-1 with TRBJ2-1; weak D call: TRBD2 (5 bases). This CDR3 region has 16 residues. The V gene's germline CDR1 is SGHRS and CDR2 YFSETQ. V lost 2 bases to trimming and J lost 0 bases, with 12 bases between them.

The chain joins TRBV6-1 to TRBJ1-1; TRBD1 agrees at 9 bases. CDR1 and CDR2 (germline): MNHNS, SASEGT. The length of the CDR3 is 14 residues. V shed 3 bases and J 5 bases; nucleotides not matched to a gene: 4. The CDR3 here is CASSDNRGQTEAFF. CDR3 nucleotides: TGTGCCAGCAGTGACAACAGGGGGCAAACTGAAGCTTTCTTT.

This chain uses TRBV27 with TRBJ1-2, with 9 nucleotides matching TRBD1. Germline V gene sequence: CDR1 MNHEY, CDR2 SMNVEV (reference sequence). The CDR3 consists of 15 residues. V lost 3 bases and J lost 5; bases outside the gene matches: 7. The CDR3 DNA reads TGTGCCAGCAGTTTGGGAGGACAGGGGAAATATGGCTACACCTTC. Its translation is CASSLGGQGKYGYTF.

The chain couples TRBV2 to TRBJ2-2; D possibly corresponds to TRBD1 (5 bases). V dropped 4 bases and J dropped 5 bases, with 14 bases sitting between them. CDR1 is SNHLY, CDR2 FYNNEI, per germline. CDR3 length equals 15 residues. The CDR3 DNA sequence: TGTGCCAGCAGTGTGGACATCACGAGTACCGGGGAGCTGTTTTTT. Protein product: CASSVDITSTGELFF.